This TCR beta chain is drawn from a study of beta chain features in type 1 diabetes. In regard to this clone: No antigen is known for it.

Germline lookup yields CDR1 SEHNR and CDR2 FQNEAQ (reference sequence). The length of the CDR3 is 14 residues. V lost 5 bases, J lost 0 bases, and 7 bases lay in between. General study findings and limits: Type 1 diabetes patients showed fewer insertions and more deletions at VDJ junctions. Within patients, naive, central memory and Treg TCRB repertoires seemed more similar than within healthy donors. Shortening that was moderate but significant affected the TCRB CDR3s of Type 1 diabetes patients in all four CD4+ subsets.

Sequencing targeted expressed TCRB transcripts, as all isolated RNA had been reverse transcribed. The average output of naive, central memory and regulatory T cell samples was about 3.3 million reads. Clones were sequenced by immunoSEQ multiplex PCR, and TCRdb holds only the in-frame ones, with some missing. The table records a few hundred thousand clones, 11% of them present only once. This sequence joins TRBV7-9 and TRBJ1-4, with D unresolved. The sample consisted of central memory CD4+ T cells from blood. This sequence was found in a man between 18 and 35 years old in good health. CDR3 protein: CASSRWATNEKLFF. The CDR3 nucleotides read TGTGCCAGCAGCCGGTGGGCAACTAATGAAAAACTGTTTTTT.